This T cell receptor beta chain was profiled in a study of T cells expressing NK-cell markers. TCRdb reprocessed the 5' RACE reads and stores each CDR3 protein as one record, lacking DNA. Its clone listing holds about 380,000 distinct CDR3 sequences. This CDR3 is 16 amino acids long. From germline, CDR1 is SGHRS and CDR2 YFSETQ. This chain uses TRBV5-1 with TRBJ2-7; lacking DNA, the TRBD2 call made by TCRdb goes unchecked. Specimen: blood T cells: a sorted CD56 or NKG2C T cell subset, CD4+ or CD8+ T cells, or bulk PBMC T cells (not recorded which). The origin of this receptor is a man aged 18 to 69 in good health. The CDR3 loop reads CASSQFGAGPSYEQYF.